The 20 T cell receptor beta chains reported below all come from one sample, sequenced in a study of T cell changes during pregnancy in multiple sclerosis. Assay used: immunoSEQ multiplex PCR; TCRdb lists only in-frame clones, some missing. The sample includes 30,000 or so clones, just over 90% of them seen just once. The source was CD4+ T cells from peripheral blood mononuclear cells, collected after pregnancy. These receptors were taken from a female donor with multiple sclerosis, enrolled in a pregnancy study.

The J gene is TRBJ2-3, the V gene TRBV7-2; 10 positions match TRBD1. Germline-derived CDR1 and CDR2 are SGHTA and FQGNSA. The length of the CDR3 is 15 residues. V shed 5 bases and J 3 bases; nucleotides not matched to a gene: 5. The CDR3 coding sequence is TGTGCCAGCAGCCCCCGACAGGGGGCAACAGATACGCAGTATTTT. Translation gives CASSPRQGATDTQYF.

This clone came up once. The gene calls are TRBV4-1 and TRBJ1-4; no firm D call. V lost 4 bases and J 8 bases, leaving 20 bases between the germline ends. CDR1 MGHRA and CDR2 YSYEKL come from the germline V gene. CDR3 size: 16 residues. This chain's CDR3 is CASSRESGGMREKLFF. CDR3 DNA sequence: TGCGCCAGCAGCCGAGAAAGCGGTGGCATGAGGGAAAAACTGTTTTTT.

The V gene is TRBV14, the J gene TRBJ1-1; 7 nucleotides match TRBD1. Germline V lookup: CDR1 SGHDN, CDR2 FVKESK. V lost 3 bases and J lost 8; bases outside the gene matches: 6. The CDR3 covers 13 residues. CDR3 DNA sequence: TGTGCCAGCAGCCAGGGACAGTTGACCGAAGCTTTCTTT. Encoded protein: CASSQGQLTEAFF.

There are a few counts of this clone. J is TRBJ2-7 and V is TRBV18; a weak D match, TRBD1 (7 bases). The CDR3 runs to 14 residues. The germline V gene has CDR1 KGHSH and CDR2 LQKENI. Between the trimmed V and J ends, which lost 4 bases and 6 bases, there was a span of 16 bases. The CDR3 DNA reads as TGTGCCAGCTCACTCCGGGACTCAGGGGGCGAGCAGTACTTC. It yields the protein CASSLRDSGGEQYF.

The chain links TRBV5-8 to TRBJ1-2; D ambiguous. Germline CDR1 reads SGHTS; CDR2 reads YDEGEE. This CDR3 comprises 16 residues. Trimming removed 4 bases at V and 6 bases at J, with 22 bases between. This chain's CDR3 is CASSRLLEITRDGYTF. CDR3 nucleotides: TGTGCCAGCAGCCGTTTGTTGGAGATCACGAGGGATGGCTACACCTTC. Together with reference TRBV5-8 and TRBJ1-2, the CDR3 gives the full variable domain: EAGVTQSPTHLIKTRGQQATLRCSPISGHTSVYWYQQALGLGLQFLLWYDEGEERNRGNFPPRFSGRQFPNYSSELNVNALELEDSALYLCASSRLLEITRDGYTFGSGTRLTVV.

The chain carries TRBV10-1 and TRBJ2-7; perhaps TRBD1 as D (6 bases). CDR1 WNHNN and CDR2 SYGVQD come from the germline V gene (reference sequence). The CDR3 is made up of 13 amino acids. The ends were cut back, 6 bases at V and 6 bases at J, with 15 bases in the middle. Here the CDR3 DNA reads TGCGCCAGCAGCGCTACAGGGTTCGGCGAGCAGTACTTC. The encoded protein is CASSATGFGEQYF.

The chain carries TRBV30 and TRBJ2-2, with D possibly being TRBD2 (6 bases). The ends were cut back, 4 bases at V and 6 bases at J, with 21 bases in the middle. In germline, CDR1 is GTSNPN, CDR2 SVGIG (reference sequence). This CDR3 region has 16 residues. Here the CDR3 reads CAWTSDYRPTPGELFF. As DNA, the CDR3 is TGTGCCTGGACCTCGGACTATCGTCCTACGCCCGGGGAGCTGTTTTTT.

The chain carries TRBV27 and TRBJ1-2; possible D gene TRBD1, 5 bases. This CDR3 has 12 residues. Germline V gene sequence: CDR1 MNHEY, CDR2 SMNVEV (reference sequence). V lost 2 bases and J lost 7, with 8 bases in between. CDR3 region: CASSLQGGGYTF. In DNA form, the CDR3 reads TGTGCCAGCAGTTTACAGGGTGGTGGCTACACCTTC.

V gene TRBV5-4 combines with J gene TRBJ2-7; no clear D. V shed 0 bases and J shed 5 bases, with 6 bases lying between them. The germline CDR1 and CDR2 sequences are SGHNT and YYREEE (reference sequence). The CDR3 spans 12 residues. The CDR3 reads CASSLDSNEQYF. CDR3 nucleotides: TGTGCCAGCAGCTTGGATAGTAACGAGCAGTACTTC.

This chain connects TRBV28 to TRBJ1-5; D gene uncertain. This CDR3 is 12 amino acids long. CDR1 and CDR2 from the germline V gene are MDHEN and SYDVKM. Trimming removed 2 bases from V and 4 bases from J, with 3 bases in between. The CDR3 DNA sequence: TGTGCCAGCAGTTTACCGAATCAGCCCCAGCATTTT. Its translation is CASSLPNQPQHF. The complete variable domain, with remaining parts taken from reference TRBV28 and TRBJ1-5, reads DVKVTQSSRYLVKRTGEKVFLECVQDMDHENMFWYRQDPGLGLRLIYFSYDVKMKEKGDIPEGYSVSREKKERFSLILESASTNQTSMYLCASSLPNQPQHFGDGTRLSIL.

J is TRBJ1-5 and V is TRBV19; D is ambiguous. Germline assignment: CDR1 LNHDA and CDR2 SQIVND (reference sequence). Between the trimmed V and J ends, which lost 3 bases and 8 bases, there was a span of 11 bases. The length of the CDR3 is 13 residues. DNA of the CDR3: TGTGCCAGTAGTATCATCCCCGGTGAGCCCCAGCATTTT. The encoded protein is CASSIIPGEPQHF.

This clone was seen once. The rearrangement uses TRBV18 and TRBJ1-2; TRBD1 is a possible D gene (6 bases). Germline loops: CDR1 KGHSH, CDR2 LQKENI. V was shortened by 5 bases and J by 4 bases, with 14 bases between the two germline ends. This CDR3 is 14 amino acids long. The CDR3 coding sequence is TGTGCCAGCTCATCCCGGACAGAAGTCTATGGCTACACCTTC. This codes for CASSSRTEVYGYTF.

This clone was seen a single time. This chain links TRBV19 with TRBJ1-3, with D perhaps matching TRBD1 (6 bases). The CDR3 covers 15 residues. Between the trimmed V and J ends, which lost 11 bases and 9 bases, there was a span of 26 bases. CDR1 and CDR2 (germline): LNHDA, SQIVND (reference sequence). The CDR3 loop is CACQSRGRGFSTIYF. The CDR3 DNA is TGTGCCTGCCAAAGTAGGGGAAGGGGGTTTAGCACCATATATTTT.

V gene TRBV7-9 combines with J gene TRBJ1-4, with D perhaps TRBD1 (5 bases). This CDR3 region has 15 residues. Germline V gene data show CDR1 as SEHNR and CDR2 as FQNEAQ (reference sequence). Between the trimmed V and J ends, which lost 5 bases and 5 bases, there was a span of 15 bases. The CDR3 region has the DNA TGTGCCAGCAGCCCTATAAGTGGGGGGAATGAAAAACTGTTTTTT. Amino acid sequence: CASSPISGGNEKLFF.

The chain employs TRBV5-6 and TRBJ2-3, with 11 bases that match TRBD1. Germline values: CDR1 SGHDT, CDR2 YYEEEE. CDR3 length: 16 amino acids. V shed 4 bases and J 4 bases; nucleotides not matched to a gene: 8. CDR3 sequence (DNA): TGTGCCAGCAGCCGGACAGGGGGCTGGGGCTCAGATACGCAGTATTTT. It is translated as CASSRTGGWGSDTQYF.

V usage is TRBV11-2 and J usage is TRBJ1-1; no firm D call. The CDR3 spans 13 residues. In germline, CDR1 is SGHAT, CDR2 FQNNGV. V was pared by 2 bases and J by 3 bases, with 7 bases between. The CDR3 loop is CASSLTRDTEAFF. Here the CDR3 DNA reads TGTGCCAGCAGCTTAACACGGGACACTGAAGCTTTCTTT.

V gene TRBV19 combines with J gene TRBJ1-2; 10 bases are a match to TRBD1. CDR1 is LNHDA, CDR2 SQIVND, per germline (reference sequence). The CDR3 has 15 amino acids. V gave up 5 bases and J gave up 2 bases; unmatched junction bases: 5. The CDR3 loop reads CASSAPGQGNYGYTF. Here the CDR3 DNA reads TGTGCCAGTAGTGCCCCGGGACAGGGGAACTATGGCTACACCTTC.

The V call is TRBV30, the J call TRBJ1-3; 7 positions match TRBD1. J gave up 4 bases and V 0 bases, and 0 bases lay outside the gene matches. The germline CDR1 and CDR2 sequences are GTSNPN and SVGIG (reference sequence). The CDR3 is made up of 13 amino acids. CDR3 nucleotide sequence: TGTGCCTGGAGTGTGACAGGGGGAAACACCATATATTTT. The encoded protein is CAWSVTGGNTIYF.

A single count supports this clone. The rearrangement joins TRBV6-6 to TRBJ1-1; D is ambiguous. Between the trimmed V and J ends, which lost 7 bases and 2 bases, there was a span of 5 bases. Germline CDR1 reads MNHNY; CDR2 reads SVGAGI (reference sequence). CDR3 size: 11 residues. In nucleotides, the CDR3 is TGTGCCAGCACCTTCAACACTGAAGCTTTCTTT. Protein sequence: CASTFNTEAFF.

This rearrangement joins TRBV7-2 to TRBJ2-1; 7 nucleotides agree with TRBD1. CDR1 and CDR2 from the germline V gene are SGHTA and FQGNSA. The junction had 11 bases not matched to a gene; V was cut back by 8 bases and J by 13 bases. The CDR3 has 12 amino acids. The CDR3 nucleotides read TGTGCCAGCGCCCGACGGACAGGAGGACAGTTCTTC. It is translated as CASARRTGGQFF.